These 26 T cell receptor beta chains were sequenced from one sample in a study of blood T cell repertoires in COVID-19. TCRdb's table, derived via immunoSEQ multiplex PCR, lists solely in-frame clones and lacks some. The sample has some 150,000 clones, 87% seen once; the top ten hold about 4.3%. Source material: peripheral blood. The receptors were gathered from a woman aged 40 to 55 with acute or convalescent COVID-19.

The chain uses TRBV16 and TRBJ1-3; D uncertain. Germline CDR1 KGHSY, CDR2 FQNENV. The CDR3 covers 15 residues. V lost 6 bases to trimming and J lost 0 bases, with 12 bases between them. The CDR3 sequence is CASSQDSFSGNTIYF. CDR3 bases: TGTGCCAGCAGTCAAGACTCTTTCTCTGGAAACACCATATATTTT.

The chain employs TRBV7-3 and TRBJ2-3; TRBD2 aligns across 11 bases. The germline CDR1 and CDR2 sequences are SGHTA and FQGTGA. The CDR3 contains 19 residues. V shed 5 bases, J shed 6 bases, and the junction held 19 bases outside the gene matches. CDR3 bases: TGTGCCAGCAGCGGTCTAGCGGGGGGTTCTTTGCCCGCGTCGGATACGCAGTATTTT. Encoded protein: CASSGLAGGSLPASDTQYF. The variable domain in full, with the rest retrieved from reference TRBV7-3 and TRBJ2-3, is GAGVSQTPSNKVTEKGKYVELRCDPISGHTALYWYRQSLGQGPEFLIYFQGTGAADDSGLPNDRFFAVRPEGSVSTLKIQRTERGDSAVYLCASSGLAGGSLPASDTQYFGPGTRLTVL.

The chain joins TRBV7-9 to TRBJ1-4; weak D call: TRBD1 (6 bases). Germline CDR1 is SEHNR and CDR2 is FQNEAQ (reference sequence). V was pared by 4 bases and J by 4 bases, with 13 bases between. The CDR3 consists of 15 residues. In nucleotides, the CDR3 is TGTGCCAGCAGCTGGAGGGGGGGGATTAATGAAAAACTGTTTTTT. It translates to CASSWRGGINEKLFF.

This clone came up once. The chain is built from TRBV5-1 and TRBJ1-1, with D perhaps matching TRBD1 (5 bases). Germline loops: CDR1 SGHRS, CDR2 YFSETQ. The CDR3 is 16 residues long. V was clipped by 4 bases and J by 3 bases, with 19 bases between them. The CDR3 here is CASSPSGNQGYTEAFF. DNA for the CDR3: TGCGCCAGCAGCCCTTCTGGGAATCAGGGATACACTGAAGCTTTCTTT.

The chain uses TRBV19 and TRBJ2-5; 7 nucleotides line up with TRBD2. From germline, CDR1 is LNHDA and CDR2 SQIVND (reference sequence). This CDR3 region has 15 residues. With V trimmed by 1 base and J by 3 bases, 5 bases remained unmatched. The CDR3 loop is CASSIGGGREETQYF. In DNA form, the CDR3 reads TGTGCCAGTAGTATAGGAGGAGGGAGGGAAGAGACCCAGTACTTC.

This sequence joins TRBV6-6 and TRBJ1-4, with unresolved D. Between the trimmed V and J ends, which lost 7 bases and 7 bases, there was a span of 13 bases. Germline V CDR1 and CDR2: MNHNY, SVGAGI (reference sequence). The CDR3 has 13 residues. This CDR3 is CASTGSFIEKLFF. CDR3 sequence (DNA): TGTGCCAGCACCGGGTCCTTTATTGAAAAACTGTTTTTT.

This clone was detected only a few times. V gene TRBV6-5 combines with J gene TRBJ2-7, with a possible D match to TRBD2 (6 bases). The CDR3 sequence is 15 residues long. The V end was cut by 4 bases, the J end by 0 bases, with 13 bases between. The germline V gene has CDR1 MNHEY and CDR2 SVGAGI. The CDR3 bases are TGTGCCAGCAGTTCGCGAGCGGGCCTCTCCTACGAGCAGTACTTC. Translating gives CASSSRAGLSYEQYF.

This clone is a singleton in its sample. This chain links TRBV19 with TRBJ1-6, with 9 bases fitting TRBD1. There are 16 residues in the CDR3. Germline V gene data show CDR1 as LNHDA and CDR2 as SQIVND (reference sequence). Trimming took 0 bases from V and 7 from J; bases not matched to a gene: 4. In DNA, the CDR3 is TGTGCCAGTAGTATAGATCCTGGACAGGGGAATTCACCCCTCCACTTT. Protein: CASSIDPGQGNSPLHF.

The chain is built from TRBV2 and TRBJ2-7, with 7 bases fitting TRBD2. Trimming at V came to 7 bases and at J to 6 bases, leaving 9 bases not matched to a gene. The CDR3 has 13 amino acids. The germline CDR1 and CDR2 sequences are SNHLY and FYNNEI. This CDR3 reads CASTDLSSGEQYF. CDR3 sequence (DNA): TGTGCCAGCACCGATCTATCTAGCGGCGAGCAGTACTTC.

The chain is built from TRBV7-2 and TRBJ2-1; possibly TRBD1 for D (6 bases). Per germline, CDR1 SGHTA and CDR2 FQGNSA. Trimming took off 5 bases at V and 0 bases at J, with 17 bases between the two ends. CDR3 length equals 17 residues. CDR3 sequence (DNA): TGTGCCAGCAGCCATGCCGGGACACGAAGCTCCTACAATGAGCAGTTCTTC. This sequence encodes CASSHAGTRSSYNEQFF.

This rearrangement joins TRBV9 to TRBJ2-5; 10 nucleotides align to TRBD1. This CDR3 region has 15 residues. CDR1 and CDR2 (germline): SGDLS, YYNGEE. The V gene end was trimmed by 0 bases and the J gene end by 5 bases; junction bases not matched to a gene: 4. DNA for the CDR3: TGTGCCAGCAGCGTAGGACAGGGGGCGCGTGAGACCCAGTACTTC. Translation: CASSVGQGARETQYF.

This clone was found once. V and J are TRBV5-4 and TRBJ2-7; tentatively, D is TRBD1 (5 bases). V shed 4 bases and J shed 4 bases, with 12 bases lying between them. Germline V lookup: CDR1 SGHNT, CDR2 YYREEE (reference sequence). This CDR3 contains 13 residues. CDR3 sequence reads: CASSLIGVYEQYF. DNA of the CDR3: TGTGCCAGCAGCCTCATAGGGGTTTACGAGCAGTACTTC. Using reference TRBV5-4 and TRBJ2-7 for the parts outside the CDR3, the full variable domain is ETGVTQSPTHLIKTRGQQVTLRCSSQSGHNTVSWYQQALGQGPQFIFQYYREEENGRGNFPPRFSGLQFPNYSSELNVNALELDDSALYLCASSLIGVYEQYFGPGTRLTVT.

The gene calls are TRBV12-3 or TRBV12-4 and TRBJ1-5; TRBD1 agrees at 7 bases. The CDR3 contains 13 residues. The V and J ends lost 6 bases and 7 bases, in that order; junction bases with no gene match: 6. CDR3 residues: CASSHDRVQPQHF. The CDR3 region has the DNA TGTGCCAGCAGCCATGACAGGGTACAGCCCCAGCATTTT.

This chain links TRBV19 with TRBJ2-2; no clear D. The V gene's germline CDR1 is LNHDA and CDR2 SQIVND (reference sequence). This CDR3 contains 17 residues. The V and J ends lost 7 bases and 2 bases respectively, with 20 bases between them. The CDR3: CASNIRRRITNTGELFF. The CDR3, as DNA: TGTGCCAGTAACATACGGAGAAGGATAACTAACACCGGGGAGCTGTTTTTT.

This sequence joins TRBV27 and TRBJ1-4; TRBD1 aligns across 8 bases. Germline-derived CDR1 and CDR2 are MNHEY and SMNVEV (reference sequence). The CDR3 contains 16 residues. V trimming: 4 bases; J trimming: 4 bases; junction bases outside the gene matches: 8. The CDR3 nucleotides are TGTGCCAGCAGTTCGAACAGGGGGGCCGTTAATGAAAAACTGTTTTTT. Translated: CASSSNRGAVNEKLFF.

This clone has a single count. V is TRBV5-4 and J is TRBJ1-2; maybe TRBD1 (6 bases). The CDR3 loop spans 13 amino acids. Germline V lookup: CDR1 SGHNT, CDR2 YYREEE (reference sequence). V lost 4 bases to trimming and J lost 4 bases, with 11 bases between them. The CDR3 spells CASSRRGGYGYTF. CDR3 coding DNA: TGTGCCAGCAGCCGCAGGGGTGGCTATGGCTACACCTTC.

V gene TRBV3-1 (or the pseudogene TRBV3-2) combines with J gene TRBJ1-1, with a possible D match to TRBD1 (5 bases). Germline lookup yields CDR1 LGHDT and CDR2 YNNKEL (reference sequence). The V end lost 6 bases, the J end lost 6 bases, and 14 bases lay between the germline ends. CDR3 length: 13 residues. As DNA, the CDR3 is TGTGCCAGCAGGGGCGTTCAGGGCGCTGAAGCTTTCTTT. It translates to CASRGVQGAEAFF.

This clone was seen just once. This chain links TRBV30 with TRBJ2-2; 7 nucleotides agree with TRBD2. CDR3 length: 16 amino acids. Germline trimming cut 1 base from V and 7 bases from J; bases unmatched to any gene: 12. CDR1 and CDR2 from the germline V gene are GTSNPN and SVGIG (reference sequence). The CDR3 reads CAWSELEGGRGGELFF. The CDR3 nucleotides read TGTGCCTGGAGTGAATTGGAGGGAGGGCGAGGCGGGGAGCTGTTTTTT.

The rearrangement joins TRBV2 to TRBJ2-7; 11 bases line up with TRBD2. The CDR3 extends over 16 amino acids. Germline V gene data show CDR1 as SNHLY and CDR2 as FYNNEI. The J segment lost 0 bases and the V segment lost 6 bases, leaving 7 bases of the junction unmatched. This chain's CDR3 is CASRKGLAASSYEQYF. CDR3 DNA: TGTGCCAGCAGGAAGGGACTAGCGGCGAGCTCCTACGAGCAGTACTTC.

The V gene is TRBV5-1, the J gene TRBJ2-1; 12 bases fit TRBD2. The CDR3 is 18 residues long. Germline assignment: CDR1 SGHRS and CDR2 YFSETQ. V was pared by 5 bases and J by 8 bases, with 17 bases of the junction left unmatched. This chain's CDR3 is CASRKGMASGRAGDEQFF. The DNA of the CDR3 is TGCGCCAGCAGGAAGGGGATGGCTAGCGGGAGGGCCGGGGATGAGCAGTTCTTC.

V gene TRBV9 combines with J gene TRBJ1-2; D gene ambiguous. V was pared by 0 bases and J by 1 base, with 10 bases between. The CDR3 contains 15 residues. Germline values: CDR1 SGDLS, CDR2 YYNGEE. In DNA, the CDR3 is TGTGCCAGCAGCGTAGACATCTCCGTTAACTATGGCTACACCTTC. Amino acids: CASSVDISVNYGYTF. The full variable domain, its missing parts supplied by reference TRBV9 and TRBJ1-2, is DSGVTQTPKHLITATGQRVTLRCSPRSGDLSVYWYQQSLDQGLQFLIQYYNGEERAKGNILERFSAQQFPDLHSELNLSSLELGDSALYFCASSVDISVNYGYTFGSGTRLTVV.

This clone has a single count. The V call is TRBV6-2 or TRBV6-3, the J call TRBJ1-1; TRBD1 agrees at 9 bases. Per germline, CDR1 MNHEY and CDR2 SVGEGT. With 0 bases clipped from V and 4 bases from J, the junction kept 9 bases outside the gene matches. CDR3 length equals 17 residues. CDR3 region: CASSYSTGTGLGTEAFF. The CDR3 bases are TGTGCCAGCAGTTACTCGACCGGGACAGGGTTGGGCACTGAAGCTTTCTTT.

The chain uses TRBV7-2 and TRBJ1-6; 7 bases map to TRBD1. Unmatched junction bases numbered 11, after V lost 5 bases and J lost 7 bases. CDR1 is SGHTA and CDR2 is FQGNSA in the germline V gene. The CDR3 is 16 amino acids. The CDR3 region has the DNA TGTGCCAGCAGCGTACAGGGGTGGGGGCTAAATTCACCCCTCCACTTT. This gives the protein CASSVQGWGLNSPLHF.

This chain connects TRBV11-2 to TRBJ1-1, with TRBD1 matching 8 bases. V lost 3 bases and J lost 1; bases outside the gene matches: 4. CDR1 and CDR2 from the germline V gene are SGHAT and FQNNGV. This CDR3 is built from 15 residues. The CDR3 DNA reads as TGTGCCAGCAGCTTGGGACAGGCCAGGAACACTGAAGCTTTCTTT. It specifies CASSLGQARNTEAFF.

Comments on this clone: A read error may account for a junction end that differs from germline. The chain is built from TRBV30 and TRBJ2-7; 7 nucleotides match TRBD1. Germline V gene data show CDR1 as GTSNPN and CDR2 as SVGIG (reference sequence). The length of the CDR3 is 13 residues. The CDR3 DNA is TGTGCCTGGAGTGTAGAGGGGACAGCCCTGGTGGACTTC. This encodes CAWSVEGTALVDF.

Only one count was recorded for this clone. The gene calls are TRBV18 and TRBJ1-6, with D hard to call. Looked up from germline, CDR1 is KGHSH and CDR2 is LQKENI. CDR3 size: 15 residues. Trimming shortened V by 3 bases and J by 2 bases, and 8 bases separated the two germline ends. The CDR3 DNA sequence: TGTGCCAGCTCACCTATAGGAGCCTATAATTCACCCCTCCACTTT. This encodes CASSPIGAYNSPLHF.